Presented here are 13 T cell receptor beta chains from one specimen sequenced in a study of early T cells in non-severe SARS-CoV-2 infection. TCRdb processed the 5' RACE reads anew with MiXCR; each CDR3 protein has one entry. The data show more than 55,000 distinct CDR3 sequences, about 4.6% seen once. Sequencing was performed on whole blood, taken at baseline. The receptors come from an adult who was a healthcare worker with PCR-confirmed SARS-CoV-2 infection or an uninfected control (not recorded which). The donor label of this sample is uncertain.

The chain links TRBV27 to TRBJ2-3, with D hard to call. Germline CDR1 reads MNHEY; CDR2 reads SMNVEV (reference sequence). CDR3 size: 13 residues. The V end lost 6 bases, the J end lost 0 bases, and 7 bases lay between the germline ends. As DNA, the CDR3 is TGTGCCAGCAGGAGATCTAGCACAGATACGCAGTATTTT. This codes for CASRRSSTDTQYF.

The V and J genes are TRBV20-1 and TRBJ2-7, with D perhaps TRBD1 (5 bases). The germline V gene has CDR1 DFQATT and CDR2 SNEGSKA (reference sequence). The CDR3 contains 13 residues. V lost 0 bases to trimming and J lost 6 bases, with 12 bases between them. The CDR3 region is CSARDGITGEQYF. CDR3 bases: TGCAGTGCTAGAGATGGGATTACAGGCGAGCAGTACTTC.

Ten or more counts support this clonotype. CDR3 residues: CASSPDRGTLGNTIYF. For the CDR3, the DNA is TGTGCCAGCAGCCCCGACAGGGGTACGCTCGGAAACACCATATATTTT. This chain links TRBV12-3 or TRBV12-4 with TRBJ1-3, with 8 bases fitting TRBD1. This CDR3 has 16 residues. Trimming cost V 6 bases and J 4 bases; bases outside gene matches: 11.

In this sample, this clonotype turned up many times. The J gene is TRBJ2-7, the V gene TRBV12-3 or TRBV12-4; D possibly corresponds to TRBD1 (6 bases). Between the trimmed V and J ends, which lost 6 bases and 5 bases, there was a span of 17 bases. The CDR3 runs 14 residues. The CDR3 spells CASSLNGQLNEQYF. CDR3 DNA: TGTGCCAGCAGCTTAAACGGACAGTTGAACGAGCAGTACTTC.

This clonotype was detected ten times or more. The V and J genes are TRBV9 and TRBJ1-6; D uncertain. The CDR3 extends over 13 amino acids. Germline V gene lookup returns CDR1 SGDLS and CDR2 YYNGEE. V was clipped by 0 bases and J by 11 bases, with 9 bases between them. The chain's CDR3 is CASSVEGNPPLHF. DNA for the CDR3: TGTGCCAGCAGCGTAGAGGGAAACCCACCCCTCCACTTT.

The chain recombines TRBV20-1 with TRBJ1-2; D ambiguous. The CDR3 spans 12 residues. Per the germline V gene, CDR1 is DFQATT and CDR2 is SNEGSKA (reference sequence). Trimming removed 0 bases from V and 10 bases from J, with 12 bases in between. The DNA of the CDR3 is TGCAGTGCTAGAGATCGGGAAGCCGTCTACACCTTC. It yields the protein CSARDREAVYTF.

This clonotype was counted at least ten times. This chain connects TRBV5-6 to TRBJ1-5; D call uncertain. This CDR3 is 16 amino acids long. V shed 1 base and J shed 0 bases, with 11 bases lying between them. The germline V gene encodes CDR1 SGHDT and CDR2 YYEEEE. The CDR3 protein is CASSLYSRNSNQPQHF. The CDR3 nucleotides read TGTGCCAGCAGCTTGTATTCTAGGAATAGCAATCAGCCCCAGCATTTT.

As concerns this clonotype: An end of the junction does not agree with germline; a read error may underlie this. This chain connects TRBV20-1 to TRBJ1-2; tentative D call: TRBD1 (5 bases). This CDR3 comprises 13 residues. Germline V gives CDR1 DFQATT, CDR2 SNEGSKA (reference sequence). The CDR3 DNA is TGCGGTGCTAGCAGCCAGGGCCCCTATGGCTACACCTTC. It translates to CGASSQGPYGYTF.

The chain recombines TRBV20-1 with TRBJ1-6, with 7 bases matching TRBD1. Germline CDR1 is DFQATT and CDR2 is SNEGSKA (reference sequence). The CDR3 is 14 residues long. V trimming: 6 bases; J trimming: 2 bases; junction bases outside the gene matches: 4. In nucleotides, the CDR3 is TGCAGTGCAGCACAGGGGCCCTATAATTCACCCCTCCACTTT. Translation: CSAAQGPYNSPLHF.

The table lists this clonotype with many counts. The V call is TRBV18, the J call TRBJ1-2; TRBD1 agrees at 7 bases. CDR1 KGHSH and CDR2 LQKENI come from the germline V gene. This CDR3 is 13 amino acids long. The V and J ends lost 3 bases and 5 bases, in that order; junction bases with no gene match: 3. CDR3 nucleotides: TGTGCCAGCTCACCTCAGGGGGAGTATGGCTACACCTTC. It specifies CASSPQGEYGYTF. Using reference TRBV18 and TRBJ1-2 for the parts outside the CDR3, the full variable domain is NAGVMQNPRHLVRRRGQEARLRCSPMKGHSHVYWYRQLPEEGLKFMVYLQKENIIDESGMPKERFSAEFPKEGPSILRIQQVVRGDSAAYFCASSPQGEYGYTFGSGTRLTVV.

This clonotype was observed a few times. This chain uses TRBV11-2 with TRBJ1-4; D unclear. CDR1 is SGHAT, CDR2 FQNNGV, per germline. The CDR3 has 16 amino acids. The ends were cut back, 5 bases at V and 3 bases at J, with 16 bases in the middle. The CDR3 region is CASSPRVWVANEKLFF. The CDR3 DNA sequence: TGTGCCAGCAGCCCGCGAGTCTGGGTCGCTAATGAAAAACTGTTTTTT.

V gene TRBV5-1 combines with J gene TRBJ1-1, with TRBD1 matching 7 bases. Trimming removed 5 bases from V and 3 bases from J; junction bases left unmatched: 4. The CDR3 is 13 amino acids. The V gene's germline CDR1 is SGHRS and CDR2 YFSETQ. The CDR3 DNA reads as TGCGCCAGCAGAGCCAGGGGGGACACTGAAGCTTTCTTT. Translated, it gives CASRARGDTEAFF.

This clonotype was seen many times. The chain joins TRBV12-3 or TRBV12-4 to TRBJ2-7; a weak D match, TRBD1 (5 bases). Deletions cut 1 base from V and 3 bases from J, with 13 bases between. The CDR3 length is 15 residues. The CDR3 DNA reads TGTGCCAGCAGTTTAGGGCAGGGCAGGTACTACGAGCAGTACTTC. Its protein is CASSLGQGRYYEQYF.